The 20 T cell receptor beta chains below come from one sample, sequenced in a study of human T cells and chemical hapten exposure. The time point here: patch test 3, about 24 weeks after DPC sensitization. Indicated treatment: therapeutic diphenylcyclopropenone sensitization with weekly scalp DPC. TCRdb re-derived calls from the RACE reads in MiXCR, one entry per CDR3 protein. This table has about 110,000 distinct CDR3 sequences, under 35% appearing once. Sample: whole blood, taken in connection with sensitization to the hapten diphenylcyclopropenone (DPC). The source is a man in his forties with alopecia areata. Some clones in this sample may be carry-over from other donors' samples.

This clonotype was observed a few times. The J gene is TRBJ2-5, the V gene TRBV9; 7 nucleotides line up with TRBD1. This CDR3 has 14 residues. The V segment lost 3 bases and the J segment 2 bases; nucleotides outside the gene matches: 4. Germline CDR1 and CDR2: SGDLS and YYNGEE. The CDR3 region has the DNA TGTGCCAGCAGCGCGGGACAGCCACAAGAGACCCAGTACTTC. Its translation: CASSAGQPQETQYF.

The chain links TRBV15 to TRBJ1-2, with 9 nucleotides matching TRBD1. CDR1 LNHNV and CDR2 YYDKDF come from the germline V gene (reference sequence). The CDR3 totals 14 residues. The V segment lost 4 bases and the J segment 6 bases; nucleotides outside the gene matches: 6. The CDR3 DNA follows: TGTGCCACCAGCAAGGACAGGGGAACTGATGGCTACACCTTC. This gives the protein CATSKDRGTDGYTF.

V is TRBV20-1 and J is TRBJ2-3; 9 bases are shared with TRBD2. CDR1 is DFQATT, CDR2 SNEGSKA, per germline (reference sequence). V dropped 4 bases and J dropped 0; count of bases not matched to a gene: 2. The CDR3 length is 14 residues. CDR3 sequence (DNA): TGCAGTGCTATCCTAGCGGGGAGCACAGATACGCAGTATTTT. Translation: CSAILAGSTDTQYF.

Only a few counts were recorded for this clonotype. The CDR3 protein is CASSRFPGGTGNYEQYF. The CDR3 DNA is TGTGCCAGCAGCCGTTTCCCAGGCGGGACGGGCAACTACGAGCAGTACTTC. The V call is TRBV7-2, the J call TRBJ2-7, with a weak D call TRBD2 (6 bases). The CDR3 sequence is 17 residues long. The germline CDR1 and CDR2 sequences are SGHTA and FQGNSA. Trimming cost V 5 bases and J 3 bases, with 23 bases left between them.

This chain uses TRBV20-1 with TRBJ2-3; D may match TRBD1 or TRBD2 (5 bases each). Looked up from germline, CDR1 is DFQATT and CDR2 is SNEGSKA (reference sequence). Trimming cost V 0 bases and J 8 bases, with 15 bases left between them. This CDR3 region has 14 residues. The DNA of the CDR3 is TGCAGTGCTAGAGATCCTGTTAGAGGGGCTACGCAGTATTTT. Translated: CSARDPVRGATQYF.

This clonotype was detected a few times. The gene calls are TRBV20-1 and TRBJ2-6, with unresolved D. CDR1 is DFQATT and CDR2 is SNEGSKA in the germline V gene (reference sequence). This CDR3 is built from 17 residues. Trimming took off 0 bases at V and 2 bases at J, with 14 bases between the two ends. The CDR3 reads CSAREEIGNTGANVLTF. The CDR3 DNA reads TGCAGTGCTAGAGAAGAAATAGGCAATACTGGGGCCAACGTCCTGACTTTC.

This clonotype was recorded a few times. The rearrangement joins TRBV10-3 to TRBJ2-3; TRBD2 matches at 7 bases. The length of the CDR3 is 16 residues. V lost 0 bases to trimming and J lost 4 bases; unmatched junction nucleotides: 7. Germline assignment: CDR1 ENHRY and CDR2 SYGVKD. The CDR3 spells CAISESPSGNSDTQYF. DNA for the CDR3: TGTGCCATCAGTGAGTCGCCCAGCGGGAACTCAGATACGCAGTATTTT.

CDR3 DNA sequence: TGTGCCAGCAGCTTCGGGGGGAGTAGCGTCGAGCAGTACTTC. Protein: CASSFGGSSVEQYF. The chain links TRBV7-2 to TRBJ2-7; 7 bases are a match to TRBD2. The CDR3 is 14 residues long. Germline V gene lookup returns CDR1 SGHTA and CDR2 FQGNSA. Trimming took 3 bases from V and 6 from J; bases not matched to a gene: 8.

This clonotype is a singleton in its sample. The chain has TRBV27 and TRBJ2-3; 9 bases align to TRBD2. The CDR3 sequence is 15 residues long. Trimming took 2 bases from V and 4 from J; bases not matched to a gene: 4. Per the germline V gene, CDR1 is MNHEY and CDR2 is SMNVEV (reference sequence). The CDR3 nucleotides read TGTGCCAGCAGTTTAGGAGCGGGAGGAGCAGATACGCAGTATTTT. This gives the protein CASSLGAGGADTQYF.

The chain has TRBV6-2 or TRBV6-3 and TRBJ2-7; 7 nucleotides align to TRBD1. This CDR3 is built from 14 residues. V was clipped by 4 bases and J by 5 bases; unmatched bases: 8. CDR1 MNHEY and CDR2 SVGEGT come from the germline V gene. CDR3 sequence: CASSSPGGIDEQYV. The CDR3, as DNA: TGTGCCAGCAGTTCGCCAGGGGGAATAGACGAGCAGTACGTC.

This CDR3 is CASSLAQGGTGELFF. CDR3 nucleotides: TGTGCCAGCAGCTTAGCACAGGGTGGTACCGGGGAGCTGTTTTTT. The gene calls are TRBV7-6 and TRBJ2-2; tentative D call: TRBD1 (6 bases). Trimming removed 0 bases at V and 5 bases at J, with 10 bases between. Germline-derived CDR1 and CDR2 are SGHVS and FNYEAQ. This CDR3 contains 15 residues.

This clonotype has more than one count but fewer than ten. V gene TRBV5-1 combines with J gene TRBJ1-1, with D uncertain. The germline CDR1 and CDR2 sequences are SGHRS and YFSETQ. CDR3 size: 13 residues. V shed 6 bases and J shed 1 base, with 10 bases lying between them. CDR3 bases: TGCGCCAGCACCTACGGCCCGAACACTGAAGCTTTCTTT. Its protein is CASTYGPNTEAFF.

This sequence joins TRBV4-2 and TRBJ2-7; D not certain. Trimming removed 0 bases at V and 6 bases at J, with 12 bases between. The CDR3 is 14 amino acids. Germline CDR1 reads LGHNA; CDR2 reads YNFKEQ. The CDR3: CASSQEVYSGEQYF. In DNA, the CDR3 is TGTGCCAGCAGCCAAGAAGTTTACTCGGGCGAGCAGTACTTC.

The chain joins TRBV4-2 to TRBJ2-1, with TRBD1 identical over 7 bases. With 8 bases clipped from V and 4 bases from J, the junction kept 2 bases outside the gene matches. The CDR3 runs 12 residues. The germline gives CDR1 LGHNA, CDR2 YNFKEQ. The CDR3 sequence is CASEGQYNEQFF. The DNA of the CDR3 is TGTGCCAGCGAGGGACAGTACAATGAGCAGTTCTTC.

Regarding this clonotype: Sequence at one end of the junction differs from germline and may be a read error. The chain carries TRBV18 and TRBJ2-5; 8 bases are a match to TRBD2. From germline, CDR1 is KGHSH and CDR2 LQKENI. The CDR3 runs 13 residues. DNA of the CDR3: TGTGCCGGCTCACCACGGGAGGGAGAGACCCAGTACTTC. Translation gives CAGSPREGETQYF.

The V gene is TRBV24-1, the J gene TRBJ2-1; 7 bases fit TRBD2. Germline V gene lookup returns CDR1 KGHDR and CDR2 SFDVKD. V lost 8 bases to trimming and J lost 4 bases; unmatched junction nucleotides: 4. The CDR3 consists of 13 residues. Written as DNA, the CDR3 is TGTGCCACCAAAGCGGGACGGTACAATGAGCAGTTCTTC. Translation: CATKAGRYNEQFF.

This clonotype was detected only a few times. The chain employs TRBV11-3 and TRBJ2-1, with 10 bases identical to TRBD2. The germline V gene has CDR1 SGHNT and CDR2 YENEEA. This CDR3 is 16 amino acids long. J lost 6 bases, V lost 5 bases, and 10 bases had no gene match. CDR3 protein: CASSLMALAGTNEQFF. The CDR3, as DNA: TGTGCCAGCAGCCTCATGGCACTAGCGGGGACCAATGAGCAGTTCTTC. The full variable domain, in which reference TRBV11-3 and TRBJ2-1 provide the parts outside the CDR3, is EAGVVQSPRYKIIEKKQPVAFWCNPISGHNTLYWYLQNLGQGPELLIRYENEEAVDDSQLPKDRFSAERLKGVDSTLKIQPAELGDSAVYLCASSLMALAGTNEQFFGPGTRLTVL.

The V call is TRBV27, the J call TRBJ2-7, with unresolved D. The CDR3 loop spans 13 amino acids. Germline lookup yields CDR1 MNHEY and CDR2 SMNVEV (reference sequence). Trimming removed 6 bases from V and 6 bases from J, with 15 bases in between. CDR3 region: CASSPIPLIEQYV. CDR3 DNA sequence: TGTGCCAGCAGCCCGATACCCCTGATCGAGCAGTACGTC.

There are a few counts of this clonotype. CDR3 DNA: TGTGCCAGCAGCCAAGTGGGGTTAGGGGGGGGCCCAGATACGCAGTATTTT. Translating it yields CASSQVGLGGGPDTQYF. V usage is TRBV4-2 and J usage is TRBJ2-3; tentative D call: TRBD2 (7 bases). This CDR3 is built from 17 residues. The germline V gene encodes CDR1 LGHNA and CDR2 YNFKEQ. V was cut by 1 base and J by 4 bases, with 18 bases left in between.

This clonotype was observed a few times. The rearrangement uses TRBV27 and TRBJ2-3; D remains unclear. Germline lookup yields CDR1 MNHEY and CDR2 SMNVEV (reference sequence). Trimming left V 8 bases short and J 0 bases short, with 21 bases between. The CDR3 is 17 residues long. The CDR3 bases are TGTGCCAGCCGCCATCCCCCCGGCCGCTCTAGCACAGATACGCAGTATTTT. It encodes CASRHPPGRSSTDTQYF.